This T cell receptor beta chain is from a study of cytomegalovirus exposure and HLA in healthy donors (dated by TCRdb to 2015 to 2018). In terms of the full investigation: An earlier analysis of some 600 of the donors reported 276 Gb of sequence data and 95 million to 120 million unique TCR beta sequences obtained from roughly 180 million T cells. About 320 gigabases of sequencing data and approximately 84 million unique TCR sequences were included in an early release covering 550 to 650 HLA-typed donors. Of the approximately 400 genotyped donors, about 84% fell in the genetic ancestry cluster associated with self-reported Caucasian donors. The study was designed to test whether signatures of past pathogen exposure could be identified by cataloging public T cell receptors. The T cell repertoires of 666 subjects were profiled by immunosequencing and related to cytomegalovirus serostatus. In addition to the first cohort of about 650 subjects, a separate validation cohort of approximately 130 different subjects was used. To predict cytomegalovirus infection status, the study combined high-throughput TCR immunosequencing, statistical association of individual TCRs with disease status, and machine learning. In a later analysis, previously published TCR beta repertoires from 550 to 700 donors were re-analyzed and high-resolution HLA genotyping was added so that TCR occurrence patterns could be studied. Rather than using new phenotypic data, the later analysis identified candidate immune exposures from TCR beta sequences and from how often those sequences occurred across donors. In an earlier analysis of about 590 of the donors, high-throughput TCR beta sequencing was used to judge whether each TCR beta V gene segment behaved as functional or pseudogenic. Donor age, sex, ethnicity and CMV serostatus were collected together with the repertoire data. A later genetic analysis used genome-wide SNP genotypes for about 60% of the roughly 670 donors, treating that subset as a discovery cohort. Every discovery cohort repertoire had been produced on one sequencing platform. HLA typing included class I and class II loci at four-digit resolution. Typing coverage differed by locus: A, B, C, DRB1 and DQB1 were typed in about 620-630 donors, DQA1 in 500 to 550, DPA1 in 600 to 610, and DPB1 in 400 to 480. Five DR-DQ haplotypes were treated as single units for association and clustering because of strong linkage in the cohort. Across approximately 400 genotyped donors of the cohort, an average of 235,054 unique TCR beta nucleotide sequences per donor were sequenced, and around 20% of those sequences were non-productive.

To prepare the library, the immunoSEQ multiplex PCR assay was applied. A mixture of 60 forward primers for TCR Vbeta segments and 13 reverse primers for TCR Jbeta segments was used in the multiplex PCR. The CDR3 region of rearranged TCR beta genes was amplified from genomic DNA with a multiplex PCR assay. The Illumina HiSeq System was used to sequence the amplified TCR beta libraries as 87-base-pair reads. In the source study's methods: Across the 500 to 750 repertoires, a later analysis counted approximately 75 million unique TCR beta chains, some 11 million of which were shared by at least two donors. Raw reads were error-corrected and collapsed into unique sequences by a nearest-neighbor algorithm in which closely related sequences were merged to remove PCR and sequencing errors. To assign V, D and J gene segments, CDR3 sequences were aligned to IMGT reference sequences. Each retained sequence needed at least a six-nucleotide match to both a V gene segment and a J gene segment. A rearrangement counted as productive if the CDR3 had no stop codons and remained in frame with V and J, and every other rearrangement counted as non-productive. CDR3 was defined by IMGT convention, running from the second conserved V-encoded cysteine to the conserved J-encoded phenylalanine. The earlier analysis of about 610 of the donors excluded any sequence lacking an unambiguous match to a single V gene segment. In an earlier analysis of about 590 of the donors, a V segment was called functional when productive rearrangements were above 56.7%, and segregating when the standard deviation between donors exceeded 5%. To diagnose cytomegalovirus status from the catalog of TCR beta chain sequences, a statistical classification framework was built. V and J gene assignment, in a later analysis, came from comparing TCR nucleotide sequences with IMGT/GENE-DB human TR gene sequences. In a later analysis, CDR3 sequences and most-parsimonious VDJ recombination scenarios were assigned using the TCRdist pipeline. In a later analysis, each TCR beta chain was defined by its CDR3 amino acid sequence together with its V-gene family, and reads lacking a unique V-gene family were excluded. As a way to deal with suspected cross-contamination and a sequencing artifact, a later analysis dropped hundreds of nucleotide sequences that were highly shared and had low generation probability. For each public chain, a later analysis derived a clonal expansion index from normalized ranks of inferred template counts within each repertoire. A later analysis computed generation probabilities with a VDJ recombination model fitted to out-of-frame rearrangements, and checked the results against IGoR. In a later analysis, hypergeometric tests were used to score TCR-TCR, TCR-HLA and TCR-CMV co-occurrence, with a repertoire-size bias correction applied to TCR pairs. In a later analysis, false discovery rates were estimated by permuting HLA or CMV assignments 20 times. In a later analysis, co-occurring TCRs were grouped with DBSCAN, and TCRdist sequence similarity was added when clustering was performed within HLA-allele-positive subsets. For co-occurrence clustering, repertoires with fewer than 30,000 or more than 120,000 public chains were excluded, along with 5 or 6 repertoires with anomalous nucleotide sharing. Entries here come from immuneACCESS through TCRdb and include only in-frame sequences with V and J called. Some clones fail to appear in such tables; in the studies checked, an unresolved V gene covers under half of the shortfall, and the cause of the remainder is unknown. V and J calls and clone size come straight from that table; D and trimming were deduced from the DNA. The sample table contains 120,000 or so clones; only one count was recorded for approximately 80% of them. Roughly 2.9% of the sample is held by the ten biggest clonotypes.

Trimming removed 0 bases from V and 2 bases from J, leaving 11 bases between the germline ends. Sequences SGDLS (CDR1) and YYNGEE (CDR2) are obtained from the germline V gene. The CDR3 covers 15 residues, taking in both the cysteine and the phenylalanine. Kept here is only the CDR3 DNA, which spans 45 bases and is read in frame from base 1. The paper as a whole reports these results and caveats: The presence/absence analyses assumed that sequencing depth was roughly uniform across donors, and that assumption may not be true. An earlier analysis of 587 of the donors showed that most TCR beta V segments appeared in productive rearrangements either about 90% or about 30% of the time, which broadly matched IMGT annotations. Correlated functional status among segregating V segments might reflect linkage disequilibrium, but an unknown experimental factor could not be ruled out. Several of the top co-occurrence clusters appeared to be linked to parvovirus B19, influenza, CMV and Epstein-Barr virus, according to a later analysis. A cluster of highly shared sequence variants was judged likely to represent a technical artifact of the sequencing pipeline. A further reported finding was that TCR beta sequences accurately predicted the HLA-A and HLA-B alleles for most subjects in the first cohort. Assigning TCR associations to individual alleles was difficult when HLA alleles, especially DR and DQ, strongly co-occurred. The classifier was reported to diagnose cytomegalovirus status with high specificity and sensitivity in both the original and validation cohorts. A later genetic analysis reported fewer N-insertions in productive TCRs among donors in an Asian-associated ancestry cluster than the approximately 670-donor mean. According to a later analysis, TCR association rates differed among HLA loci, with DRB1 alleles showing the most associated TCRs and HLA-C alleles showing the fewest. Three of the identified cytomegalovirus-associated TCR beta chains were confirmed in vitro to be specific for cytomegalovirus antigens. The authors suggested that the approach could potentially be generalized to other disease states and immunological phenotypes. A later genetic analysis associated a missense DCLRE1C variant with V-gene and J-gene trimming of TCR beta chains, and an independent cohort replicated the association. The cohort was sequenced for TCR beta chains only, and without alpha or paired-chain data the features that could be detected were limited. In a later analysis, HLA-associated TCR beta chains showed more clonal expansion and lower generation probabilities than non-associated chains that were equally common. The only immune exposure information available for the cohort was CMV serostatus. A later analysis associated 16,951 TCR beta sequences with specific HLA alleles at a false discovery rate of 0.05. HLA typing was unavailable for some donors at each locus, so association tests used only the typed subset. Because counts were too low, roughly 17 rarely observed V segments, including chromosome 9 orphons, were left out of the earlier analysis of 587 of the donors. In the study, about 150 TCR beta chains were listed as associated with cytomegalovirus. While some public TCRs were present in many individuals, most TCR sequences turned up only very rarely across donors. Some IMGT-functional V segments, including TRBV6-2 and TRBV6-3, could not be told apart with the 87-base-pair reads, so those segments were excluded. According to a later analysis, most CMV-associated TCR beta chains appeared to be HLA-restricted, and the HLA associations seemed to be driven largely by CMV exposure.

Notes on this clone: The specificity of this receptor is unknown. Per-base qualities were not stored, and no clone one base away is much larger.

In total, 600 or so healthy bone marrow donors made up the cohort. At the time of sampling, every cohort member was nominally healthy, though immune exposures that went unrecorded were likely present. The donor tested CMV seropositive and was one of the 289 seropositive cohort members. A peripheral blood sample was collected from each donor, and TCR beta sequencing was performed on peripheral blood mononuclear cells. Genomic DNA was extracted from the blood cell samples with the Qiagen DNeasy Blood Extraction Kit. The rearranged chain carries TRBV9 and TRBJ1-1; matching of 5 bases hints at TRBD1 as the D gene. Sequencing was done on a sample of PBMCs. This receptor was obtained from an older woman in good health and CMV-seropositive. The bases are TGTGCCAGCAGCGTAGGAAGGGGCCCTAACACTGAAGCTTTCTTT. It translates as CASSVGRGPNTEAFF.